This TCR beta chain is from a study of shared clonotypes between healthy human individuals. Study-wide results and caveats: Researchers found naive subsets generally carried larger estimated richness than memory subsets.

CDR1 is LGHNT and CDR2 is FRNRAP in the germline V gene. The J segment lost 0 bases and the V segment lost 4 bases, leaving 15 bases of the junction unmatched. The CDR3 covers 20 residues. This clone appeared once. Its antigen is unknown. Study processing details: Without quality scores, immunoSEQ junctional reads could not be filtered like full-length reads. Generated by immunoSEQ multiplex PCR, the TCRdb table keeps only in-frame clones and is missing some. V and J calls and clone size are given by that table; D and trimming were obtained from the DNA. The sample has 200,000 to 250,000 clones, approximately 70% seen once. Recent acute infections and vaccinations were absent in the healthy HIV-negative adult donors. Every one of the donors was a Caucasian adult that lived in Nashville, Tennessee.

Specimen: memory CD4+ T cells sorted from blood. Stated subset: CD45RA-negative fraction. The genes are TRBV12-5 and TRBJ2-1; 10 bases match TRBD2. This receptor was identified in a man aged 25 to 40 in good health. The CDR3: CASGSYGLAESLSSYNEQFF. DNA of the CDR3: TGTGCTAGTGGTTCTTATGGACTAGCGGAAAGTCTGAGCTCCTACAATGAGCAGTTCTTC. Full variable domain (remainder filled in from reference TRBV12-5 and TRBJ2-1): DARVTQTPRHKVTEMGQEVTMRCQPILGHNTVFWYRQTMMQGLELLAYFRNRAPLDDSGMPKDRFSAEMPDATLATLKIQPSEPRDSAVYFCASGSYGLAESLSSYNEQFFGPGTRLTVL.